Shown below are 27 T cell receptor beta chains from a single sample sequenced in a study of T cell responses to AZD1222 COVID-19 vaccine. Data came from immunoSEQ multiplex PCR; TCRdb stores just in-frame clones and leaves some out. Counted here are 70,000 to 80,000 clones, about three quarters occurring once; the ten biggest clones make up around 50%. This material consisted of peripheral blood, taken 28 days after the second AZD1222 dose. The origin of the receptors is an adult who received the AZD1222 COVID-19 vaccine.

This chain joins TRBV11-3 and TRBJ2-7; D gene ambiguous. The CDR3 runs to 10 residues. V was shortened by 8 bases and J by 3 bases, with 5 bases between the two germline ends. From germline, CDR1 is SGHNT and CDR2 YENEEA. The DNA for the CDR3 is TGTGCCAGCGGCTACTACGAGCAGTACTTC. Its protein product is CASGYYEQYF.

The J gene is TRBJ1-1, the V gene TRBV28; D possibly corresponds to TRBD1 (5 bases). The length of the CDR3 is 15 residues. Germline loops: CDR1 MDHEN, CDR2 SYDVKM. V was shortened by 5 bases and J by 2 bases, with 15 bases between the two germline ends. CDR3: CASSPHRSSNTEAFF. CDR3 bases: TGTGCCAGCAGTCCCCACAGGTCCTCAAACACTGAAGCTTTCTTT.

The genes are TRBV5-1 and TRBJ1-1; D gene unclear. The CDR3 is 13 amino acids. Germline CDR1 SGHRS, CDR2 YFSETQ. Trimming stripped 2 bases from V and 1 base from J, with 6 bases between. The CDR3 reads CASSFTRNTEAFF. The CDR3 bases are TGCGCCAGCAGCTTTACCAGGAACACTGAAGCTTTCTTT. Variable domain in full (rest from reference TRBV5-1 and TRBJ1-1): KAGVTQTPRYLIKTRGQQVTLSCSPISGHRSVSWYQQTPGQGLQFLFEYFSETQRNKGNFPGRFSGRQFSNSRSEMNVSTLELGDSALYLCASSFTRNTEAFFGQGTRLTVV.

Details on this clone: Other DNA sequences in this sample translate to the same CDR3. The V and J genes are TRBV9 and TRBJ1-4; 10 bases are shared with TRBD1. Germline values: CDR1 SGDLS, CDR2 YYNGEE. CDR3 length: 15 residues. Trimming cost V 4 bases and J 5 bases; bases outside gene matches: 5. The CDR3 spells CASSPRDRGNEKLFF. Here the CDR3 DNA reads TGTGCCAGCAGCCCACGGGACAGGGGAAATGAAAAACTGTTTTTT.

This chain joins TRBV7-8 and TRBJ2-2, with 10 nucleotides matching TRBD1. The CDR3 has 17 amino acids. V dropped 5 bases and J dropped 6; count of bases not matched to a gene: 12. Germline lookup yields CDR1 SGHVS and CDR2 FQNEAQ. CDR3 region: CASSPWGDRGGAGELFF. The CDR3 region has the DNA TGTGCCAGCAGCCCCTGGGGGGACAGGGGAGGGGCCGGGGAGCTGTTTTTT.

The chain couples TRBV7-9 to TRBJ1-5; possible D gene TRBD1, 6 bases. V lost 1 base, J lost 1 base, and 14 bases lay in between. This CDR3 spans 17 amino acids. Looked up from germline, CDR1 is SEHNR and CDR2 is FQNEAQ (reference sequence). DNA for the CDR3: TGTGCCAGCAGCTTAGGTAGGGGGGGTTCGAGCAATCAGCCCCAGCATTTT. It codes for CASSLGRGGSSNQPQHF.

V gene TRBV15 combines with J gene TRBJ2-5; D is perhaps TRBD1 or TRBD2 (6 bases each). Germline lookup yields CDR1 LNHNV and CDR2 YYDKDF (reference sequence). The CDR3 covers 16 residues. V lost 5 bases to trimming and J lost 4 bases, with 20 bases between them. This chain's CDR3 is CATSEGGTPGGETQYF. Here the CDR3 DNA reads TGTGCCACCAGCGAAGGCGGGACACCTGGAGGAGAGACCCAGTACTTC.

The chain is built from TRBV7-8 and TRBJ1-5; D might be TRBD1 (5 bases). Germline V gene data show CDR1 as SGHVS and CDR2 as FQNEAQ. Trimming removed 8 bases at V and 7 bases at J, with 15 bases between. This CDR3 has 13 residues. The CDR3 DNA is TGTGCCAGCGGGGTGAGGGGCGGGCAGCCCCAGCATTTT. Encoded protein: CASGVRGGQPQHF.

The chain has TRBV6-5 and TRBJ2-1; D gene uncertain. V was cut by 5 bases and J by 7 bases, with 12 bases left in between. The germline gives CDR1 MNHEY, CDR2 SVGAGI. The CDR3 has 13 amino acids. The chain's CDR3 is CASSLRATNEQFF. DNA for the CDR3: TGTGCCAGCAGTCTCCGGGCCACTAATGAGCAGTTCTTC.

This clone was counted at least ten times. This chain uses TRBV2 with TRBJ2-1; no clear D. The germline V and J ends were trimmed by 5 bases and 3 bases, with 14 bases remaining between them. The germline gives CDR1 SNHLY, CDR2 FYNNEI. The CDR3 totals 15 residues. For the CDR3, the DNA is TGTGCCAGCAGTACGCCGGTATTGAGCTACAATGAGCAGTTCTTC. It encodes CASSTPVLSYNEQFF.

CDR3 in amino acids: CASNPQGTHTDTQYF. The DNA of the CDR3 is TGTGCCAGCAACCCACAGGGGACACACACAGATACGCAGTATTTT. The chain has TRBV2 and TRBJ2-3; 7 bases are shared with TRBD1. The CDR3 runs 15 residues. Trimming at V came to 7 bases and at J to 2 bases, leaving 9 bases not matched to a gene. Germline V gene sequence: CDR1 SNHLY, CDR2 FYNNEI. The full variable domain, completed using reference TRBV2 and TRBJ2-3, is EPEVTQTPSHQVTQMGQEVILRCVPISNHLYFYWYRQILGQKVEFLVSFYNNEISEKSEIFDDQFSVERPDGSNFTLKIRSTKLEDSAMYFCASNPQGTHTDTQYFGPGTRLTVL.

V is TRBV28 and J is TRBJ1-5, with D uncertain. This CDR3 contains 16 residues. V gave up 0 bases and J gave up 0 bases, with 9 bases separating them. In germline, CDR1 is MDHEN, CDR2 SYDVKM. In DNA form, the CDR3 reads TGTGCCAGCAGTTTATGGATACGGGATAGCAATCAGCCCCAGCATTTT. Protein: CASSLWIRDSNQPQHF. Variable domain in full (rest from reference TRBV28 and TRBJ1-5): DVKVTQSSRYLVKRTGEKVFLECVQDMDHENMFWYRQDPGLGLRLIYFSYDVKMKEKGDIPEGYSVSREKKERFSLILESASTNQTSMYLCASSLWIRDSNQPQHFGDGTRLSIL.

The gene calls are TRBV29-1 and TRBJ2-1; 10 bases fit TRBD2. The trim removed 6 bases at V and 10 bases at J, leaving 3 bases unmatched. Germline CDR1 and CDR2: SQVTM and ANQGSEA. The CDR3 is made up of 11 amino acids. The CDR3 is CSVRTSGEQFF. The CDR3 coding sequence is TGCAGCGTGAGGACTAGCGGCGAGCAGTTCTTC.

The rearrangement uses TRBV28 and TRBJ1-4, with D hard to call. V was clipped by 3 bases and J by 3 bases, with 14 bases between them. The CDR3 sequence is 16 residues long. Per germline, CDR1 MDHEN and CDR2 SYDVKM. The CDR3 DNA follows: TGTGCCAGCAGTTTTGCCCGGGAACGGGCTAATGAAAAACTGTTTTTT. This sequence encodes CASSFARERANEKLFF.

This chain joins TRBV5-1 and TRBJ1-1; 9 bases map to TRBD1. CDR1 and CDR2 from the germline V gene are SGHRS and YFSETQ. With V trimmed by 3 bases and J by 6 bases, 6 bases remained unmatched. The CDR3 runs 14 residues. CDR3 DNA: TGCGCCAGCAGCTGGGGACAGGGAGGAGCTGAAGCTTTCTTT. Encoded protein: CASSWGQGGAEAFF. The full variable domain, in which reference TRBV5-1 and TRBJ1-1 provide the parts outside the CDR3, is KAGVTQTPRYLIKTRGQQVTLSCSPISGHRSVSWYQQTPGQGLQFLFEYFSETQRNKGNFPGRFSGRQFSNSRSEMNVSTLELGDSALYLCASSWGQGGAEAFFGQGTRLTVV.

The CDR3 loop is CASSPEGLAGVTDTQYF. The CDR3 nucleotides are TGTGCCAGCAGCCCCGAAGGACTAGCGGGAGTAACAGATACGCAGTATTTT. V gene TRBV7-8 combines with J gene TRBJ2-3; 13 nucleotides align to TRBD2. V lost 5 bases to trimming and J lost 3 bases; unmatched junction nucleotides: 8. The germline CDR1 and CDR2 sequences are SGHVS and FQNEAQ. CDR3 size: 17 residues.

This clone was detected only once. The chain joins TRBV27 to TRBJ1-2; D not resolved. V was trimmed by 6 bases and J by 8 bases, leaving 13 bases between them. This CDR3 region has 12 residues. Germline lookup yields CDR1 MNHEY and CDR2 SMNVEV (reference sequence). CDR3 protein: CASSPVTGGYTF. The CDR3 nucleotides are TGTGCCAGCAGCCCCGTGACGGGGGGCTACACCTTC.

This clone was observed a few times. This sequence joins TRBV11-2 and TRBJ2-7, with no clear D. The CDR3 length is 13 residues. Germline V CDR1 and CDR2: SGHAT, FQNNGV. With 3 bases removed from V and 0 bases from J, the gap between germline ends came to 6 bases. The CDR3 bases are TGTGCCAGCAGCTTCCCCTTCTCCTACGAGCAGTACTTC. Its protein product is CASSFPFSYEQYF.

The V gene is TRBV30, the J gene TRBJ2-4, with D uncertain. The CDR3 covers 16 residues. CDR1 is GTSNPN, CDR2 SVGIG, per germline (reference sequence). V shed 3 bases and J shed 1 base, with 16 bases lying between them. CDR3 loop: CAWSPRTNFAKNIQYF. In nucleotides, the CDR3 is TGTGCCTGGAGCCCCCGAACTAATTTTGCCAAAAACATTCAGTACTTC.

V usage is TRBV25-1 and J usage is TRBJ2-1, with 9 bases that match TRBD1. The CDR3 contains 15 residues. The V segment lost 1 base and the J segment 8 bases; nucleotides outside the gene matches: 6. Germline V gene sequence: CDR1 MGHDK, CDR2 SYGVNS. DNA of the CDR3: TGTGCCAGCAGTGAATTAGGGACAGGGTTCGATGAGCAGTTCTTC. Translated: CASSELGTGFDEQFF.

At least ten counts were recorded for this clone. The J gene is TRBJ2-1, the V gene TRBV27, with D uncertain. Germline CDR1 is MNHEY and CDR2 is SMNVEV (reference sequence). V was clipped by 4 bases and J by 4 bases, with 5 bases between them. The CDR3 has 12 residues. This chain's CDR3 is CASSSYYNEQFF. The CDR3, as DNA: TGTGCCAGCAGTTCTTATTACAATGAGCAGTTCTTC.

The chain employs TRBV9 and TRBJ2-3; D not certain. Germline V gene lookup returns CDR1 SGDLS and CDR2 YYNGEE. CDR3 length equals 14 residues. Trimming took off 3 bases at V and 3 bases at J, with 11 bases between the two ends. The CDR3 DNA is TGTGCCAGCAGCGGGAAACAGCTTACAGATACGCAGTATTTT. As protein: CASSGKQLTDTQYF.

The chain couples TRBV6-5 to TRBJ1-2; D not resolved. V was shortened by 7 bases and J by 3 bases, with 12 bases between the two germline ends. CDR1 and CDR2 from the germline V gene are MNHEY and SVGAGI. The CDR3 loop spans 13 amino acids. CDR3 nucleotides: TGTGCCAGCATTCCAGGCCCCTACTATGGCTACACCTTC. It yields the protein CASIPGPYYGYTF.

The rearrangement joins TRBV7-6 to TRBJ2-1; TRBD2 agrees at 8 bases. Germline CDR1 SGHVS, CDR2 FNYEAQ. With 5 bases clipped from V and 7 bases from J, the junction kept 10 bases outside the gene matches. The CDR3 has 15 amino acids. CDR3 sequence reads: CASSQAGGRLNEQFF. The DNA for the CDR3 is TGTGCCAGCAGCCAGGCGGGCGGGAGGCTAAATGAGCAGTTCTTC.

This clone turned up a few times. V gene TRBV16 combines with J gene TRBJ1-3, with D uncertain. Trimming removed 0 bases from V and 6 bases from J, with 6 bases in between. The CDR3 extends over 13 amino acids. Looked up from germline, CDR1 is KGHSY and CDR2 is FQNENV. The CDR3 sequence is CASSQSRQNTIYF. CDR3 nucleotides: TGTGCCAGCAGCCAATCCCGCCAAAACACCATATATTTT.

The J gene is TRBJ2-2, the V gene TRBV7-2; D not certain. The V end lost 1 base, the J end lost 1 base, and 10 bases lay between the germline ends. The CDR3 length is 16 residues. Per germline, CDR1 SGHTA and CDR2 FQGNSA. CDR3 loop: CASSLDSTMNTGELFF. CDR3 nucleotide sequence: TGTGCCAGCAGCTTAGACAGCACCATGAACACCGGGGAGCTGTTTTTT.

The chain carries TRBV2 and TRBJ2-7; D uncertain. The CDR3 runs 12 residues. Germline V CDR1 and CDR2: SNHLY, FYNNEI. Trimming pared 5 bases from V and 5 bases from J, leaving 10 bases between. The CDR3 spells CASSSRVHEQYF. The CDR3 DNA is TGTGCCAGCAGTAGTAGGGTTCACGAGCAGTACTTC. Complete variable domain (other parts from reference TRBV2 and TRBJ2-7): EPEVTQTPSHQVTQMGQEVILRCVPISNHLYFYWYRQILGQKVEFLVSFYNNEISEKSEIFDDQFSVERPDGSNFTLKIRSTKLEDSAMYFCASSSRVHEQYFGPGTRLTVT.